This T cell receptor beta chain was identified in a study of monozygotic twins with cystic fibrosis. Repertoires were generated with immunoSEQ multiplex PCR, while TCRdb's copy carries only in-frame clones and drops some. The data contain some 33,000 clones, 85% to 95% of them singletons. V lost 4 bases to trimming and J lost 4 bases; unmatched junction nucleotides: 9. The CDR3 is made up of 15 amino acids. CDR1 and CDR2 from the germline V gene are SGHDT and YYEEEE. Sequencing used blood. V and J are TRBV5-6 and TRBJ1-1, with 8 bases lining up with TRBD1. The TCR was taken from a boy aged 2-15 years with cystic fibrosis. The CDR3 DNA is TGTGCCAGCAGCGGGAAGGACAGGGCGGGCACTGAAGCTTTCTTT. This translates into CASSGKDRAGTEAFF.